A single sample gave rise to the 25 T cell receptor beta chains below, sequenced in a study of cytomegalovirus exposure and HLA in healthy donors. Primers for the PCR totalled 60 Vbeta and 13 Jbeta. Generated by immunoSEQ multiplex PCR, the TCRdb table keeps only in-frame clones and is missing some. In the table there are 90,000 to 130,000 clones, about 70% of which are singletons. Material: PBMCs. The receptors originated from a woman aged 30 to 39 in good health and CMV-seronegative.

The chain is built from TRBV5-1 and TRBJ2-6, with 8 bases aligning to TRBD1. Germline V gives CDR1 SGHRS, CDR2 YFSETQ. This CDR3 is 16 amino acids long. Unmatched junction bases numbered 5, after V lost 5 bases and J lost 1 base. CDR3 nucleotide sequence: TGCGCCAGCAGTGGACAGGGCTTTTCTGGGGCCAACGTCCTGACTTTC. Translation: CASSGQGFSGANVLTF.

The rearrangement joins TRBV6-5 to TRBJ1-6; 10 bases are a match to TRBD1. CDR1 and CDR2 (germline): MNHEY, SVGAGI. The CDR3 totals 15 residues. Trimming at V came to 1 base and at J to 8 bases, leaving 2 bases not matched to a gene. The DNA for the CDR3 is TGTGCCAGCAGTTACTTGGGGACAGGGGATTCACCCCTCCACTTT. Its protein is CASSYLGTGDSPLHF.

The rearrangement uses TRBV5-1 and TRBJ1-4; D unresolved. The length of the CDR3 is 14 residues. Germline-derived CDR1 and CDR2 are SGHRS and YFSETQ. V shed 2 bases and J shed 1 base, with 6 bases lying between them. The CDR3 DNA reads TGCGCCAGCAGCTTAGGCGGAACTAATGAAAAACTGTTTTTT. Translated: CASSLGGTNEKLFF.

The chain employs TRBV5-1 and TRBJ2-7; a weak D match, TRBD2 (6 bases). Trimming left V 1 base short and J 5 bases short, with 16 bases between. Germline lookup yields CDR1 SGHRS and CDR2 YFSETQ. The CDR3 length is 15 residues. The chain's CDR3 is CASSLSRGIGNEQYF. The CDR3 coding sequence is TGCGCCAGCAGCTTGTCTCGGGGGATTGGCAACGAGCAGTACTTC.

The chain links TRBV9 to TRBJ1-2, with D unresolved. Trimming took 5 bases from V and 6 from J, leaving 14 bases between them. Germline V gene data show CDR1 as SGDLS and CDR2 as YYNGEE. This CDR3 region has 13 residues. This chain's CDR3 is CASRRSGINGYTF. DNA of the CDR3: TGTGCCAGCAGACGGTCGGGGATAAATGGCTACACCTTC.

This clone has only a few counts. This chain connects TRBV5-1 to TRBJ2-1; weak D call: TRBD1 (7 bases). The CDR3 runs to 14 residues. Trimming cost V 4 bases and J 5 bases, with 13 bases left between them. CDR1 is SGHRS and CDR2 is YFSETQ in the germline V gene. As DNA, the CDR3 is TGCGCCAGCAGCGCGGGGACAGCTGACAATGAGCAGTTCTTC. Its translation is CASSAGTADNEQFF.

This clone has just one count. The rearrangement uses TRBV7-6 and TRBJ2-3; D gene unclear. CDR3 length equals 15 residues. Trimming cost V 4 bases and J 0 bases, with 11 bases left between them. Looked up from germline, CDR1 is SGHVS and CDR2 is FNYEAQ. Here the CDR3 DNA reads TGTGCCAGCAGCTCATCCATAGAGAGCACAGATACGCAGTATTTT. It codes for CASSSSIESTDTQYF.

This sequence joins TRBV6-5 and TRBJ1-6; D gene uncertain. This CDR3 has 14 residues. Germline CDR1 reads MNHEY; CDR2 reads SVGAGI. Trimming left V 2 bases short and J 8 bases short, with 10 bases between. As DNA, the CDR3 is TGTGCCAGCAGTTACGGGGAGGGTTATTCACCCCTCCACTTT. Amino acid sequence: CASSYGEGYSPLHF.

The V and J genes are TRBV2 and TRBJ1-5; 8 nucleotides agree with TRBD1. The CDR3 is 15 residues long. The germline V gene encodes CDR1 SNHLY and CDR2 FYNNEI. The V and J ends lost 4 bases and 6 bases, in that order; junction bases with no gene match: 8. CDR3 residues: CASSVWQGAGQPQHF. For the CDR3, the DNA is TGTGCCAGCAGTGTATGGCAGGGGGCTGGTCAGCCCCAGCATTTT. The whole variable domain, remainder taken from reference TRBV2 and TRBJ1-5, is EPEVTQTPSHQVTQMGQEVILRCVPISNHLYFYWYRQILGQKVEFLVSFYNNEISEKSEIFDDQFSVERPDGSNFTLKIRSTKLEDSAMYFCASSVWQGAGQPQHFGDGTRLSIL.

The rearrangement links TRBV27 to TRBJ1-1; TRBD1 is a possible D gene (5 bases). The CDR3 runs 14 residues. Per germline, CDR1 MNHEY and CDR2 SMNVEV (reference sequence). V shed 0 bases and J shed 0 bases, with 5 bases lying between them. In DNA form, the CDR3 reads TGTGCCAGCAGTTTATCGACAGTGAACACTGAAGCTTTCTTT. Protein product: CASSLSTVNTEAFF.

This clone appeared a single time. The chain carries TRBV4-3 and TRBJ2-7; D might be TRBD1 (6 bases). CDR3 length: 14 amino acids. V was pared by 1 base and J by 4 bases, with 11 bases between. Germline V gene data show CDR1 as LGHNA and CDR2 as YSLEER. The CDR3 reads CASSQGPGVYEQYF. The CDR3 DNA follows: TGCGCCAGCAGCCAAGGTCCAGGGGTGTACGAGCAGTACTTC.

V is TRBV2 and J is TRBJ2-2; D may be TRBD1 (7 bases). Per germline, CDR1 SNHLY and CDR2 FYNNEI. The CDR3 is 17 amino acids. V lost 0 bases and J lost 2, with 13 bases in between. CDR3 bases: TGTGCCAGCAGTGAAGCCACAGGGGAGGTTAACACCGGGGAGCTGTTTTTT. It yields the protein CASSEATGEVNTGELFF.

The chain employs TRBV7-9 and TRBJ1-1; D is perhaps TRBD1 (6 bases). The CDR3 is 15 amino acids. Per germline, CDR1 SEHNR and CDR2 FQNEAQ (reference sequence). Between the trimmed V and J ends, which lost 1 base and 4 bases, there was a span of 13 bases. CDR3 nucleotide sequence: TGTGCCAGCAGCTTAGACGGGGTAGGGGGCACTGAAGCTTTCTTT. This codes for CASSLDGVGGTEAFF.

J is TRBJ2-1 and V is TRBV5-1, with D perhaps matching TRBD2 (6 bases). This CDR3 has 14 residues. The V end lost 0 bases, the J end lost 4 bases, and 8 bases lay between the germline ends. The germline gives CDR1 SGHRS, CDR2 YFSETQ. This CDR3 reads CASSLGGVYNEQFF. The CDR3 DNA is TGCGCCAGCAGCTTGGGGGGGGTTTACAATGAGCAGTTCTTC.

The table lists this clone with a few counts. The V and J genes are TRBV29-1 and TRBJ1-2, with 7 bases identical to TRBD1. CDR3 length equals 13 residues. Per germline, CDR1 SQVTM and CDR2 ANQGSEA. V was clipped by 5 bases and J by 4 bases; unmatched bases: 7. CDR3 sequence (DNA): TGCAGCGTTCTCTGGGACAGCACCTATGGCTACACCTTC. Translation gives CSVLWDSTYGYTF.

The chain recombines TRBV5-6 with TRBJ2-2; 7 nucleotides agree with TRBD2. Unmatched junction bases numbered 6, after V lost 4 bases and J lost 3 bases. Germline CDR1 is SGHDT and CDR2 is YYEEEE. CDR3 length equals 15 residues. The CDR3: CASSLSGAYTGELFF. In nucleotides, the CDR3 is TGTGCCAGCAGCCTAAGCGGGGCGTACACCGGGGAGCTGTTTTTT.

The V call is TRBV5-1, the J call TRBJ2-2, with TRBD1 matching 8 bases. V trimming: 4 bases; J trimming: 0 bases; junction bases outside the gene matches: 2. The CDR3 is 15 residues long. Germline V gene lookup returns CDR1 SGHRS and CDR2 YFSETQ. The CDR3 protein is CASSPDRANTGELFF. The CDR3 DNA reads as TGCGCCAGCAGCCCGGACAGGGCGAACACCGGGGAGCTGTTTTTT.

The CDR3 region is CASSGDGTSALGDTQYF. As DNA, the CDR3 is TGTGCCAGCAGCGGTGACGGGACTAGCGCTCTGGGAGATACGCAGTATTTT. The rearrangement joins TRBV5-6 to TRBJ2-3, with 10 bases fitting TRBD2. The trim removed 4 bases at V and 5 bases at J, leaving 13 bases unmatched. The CDR3 extends over 17 amino acids. Germline CDR1 SGHDT, CDR2 YYEEEE.

This clone was observed a few times. The chain recombines TRBV2 with TRBJ1-1; perhaps TRBD1 as D (6 bases). This CDR3 has 13 amino acids. Trimming took 6 bases from V and 0 from J, leaving 8 bases between them. Germline lookup yields CDR1 SNHLY and CDR2 FYNNEI. The CDR3 region has the DNA TGTGCCAGCAGAACAGGGTTGAACACTGAAGCTTTCTTT. Translated: CASRTGLNTEAFF.

The sample holds one count of this clone. The CDR3 nucleotides read TGTGCCAGCAGTTACATCGGACAGGGGGACGAGCAGTACTTC. Its translation is CASSYIGQGDEQYF. The chain joins TRBV6-5 to TRBJ2-7; 10 nucleotides line up with TRBD1. Germline trimming cut 2 bases from V and 5 bases from J; bases unmatched to any gene: 3. CDR1 is MNHEY and CDR2 is SVGAGI in the germline V gene. This CDR3 spans 14 amino acids.

V is TRBV6-6 and J is TRBJ2-7, with D possibly matching TRBD2 (6 bases). CDR1 is MNHNY, CDR2 SVGAGI, per germline (reference sequence). V lost 7 bases and J 6 bases, leaving 16 bases between the germline ends. CDR3 length: 13 amino acids. The CDR3 DNA reads as TGTGCCAGCACTAAAGGGACTCCTGCCGAGCAGTACTTC. It codes for CASTKGTPAEQYF.

The rearrangement uses TRBV10-1 and TRBJ2-7; 7 bases agree with TRBD2. V gave up 5 bases and J gave up 2 bases; unmatched junction bases: 9. The CDR3 sequence is 15 residues long. Germline CDR1 and CDR2: WNHNN and SYGVQD (reference sequence). The CDR3 region has the DNA TGCGCCAGCAGTCGGGAAGTAGGACTAGCCTACGAGCAGTACTTC. It codes for CASSREVGLAYEQYF.

About this clone itself: Other DNA sequences in the sample encode the same CDR3. The V call is TRBV18, the J call TRBJ1-1; D uncertain. Germline V lookup: CDR1 KGHSH, CDR2 LQKENI. The CDR3 has 13 amino acids. Trimming took 1 base from V and 3 from J, leaving 6 bases between them. CDR3 region: CASSPREDTEAFF. In DNA form, the CDR3 reads TGTGCCAGCTCACCACGGGAGGACACTGAAGCTTTCTTT.

The CDR3 loop is CASSRDTNQPQHF. The CDR3 DNA follows: TGTGCCAGTAGCCGGGATACCAATCAGCCCCAGCATTTT. The rearrangement uses TRBV2 and TRBJ1-5; D is unresolved. The CDR3 spans 13 residues. Germline-derived CDR1 and CDR2 are SNHLY and FYNNEI. The ends were cut back, 9 bases at V and 3 bases at J, with 12 bases in the middle.

V and J are TRBV10-1 and TRBJ2-7; 7 bases line up with TRBD1. With V trimmed by 3 bases and J by 0 bases, 14 bases remained unmatched. Germline CDR1 reads WNHNN; CDR2 reads SYGVQD (reference sequence). CDR3 length: 18 amino acids. CDR3 coding DNA: TGCGCCAGCAGTGAAGGGGTCGGTGACAGGGAATTCTCCTACGAGCAGTACTTC. Translation gives CASSEGVGDREFSYEQYF.